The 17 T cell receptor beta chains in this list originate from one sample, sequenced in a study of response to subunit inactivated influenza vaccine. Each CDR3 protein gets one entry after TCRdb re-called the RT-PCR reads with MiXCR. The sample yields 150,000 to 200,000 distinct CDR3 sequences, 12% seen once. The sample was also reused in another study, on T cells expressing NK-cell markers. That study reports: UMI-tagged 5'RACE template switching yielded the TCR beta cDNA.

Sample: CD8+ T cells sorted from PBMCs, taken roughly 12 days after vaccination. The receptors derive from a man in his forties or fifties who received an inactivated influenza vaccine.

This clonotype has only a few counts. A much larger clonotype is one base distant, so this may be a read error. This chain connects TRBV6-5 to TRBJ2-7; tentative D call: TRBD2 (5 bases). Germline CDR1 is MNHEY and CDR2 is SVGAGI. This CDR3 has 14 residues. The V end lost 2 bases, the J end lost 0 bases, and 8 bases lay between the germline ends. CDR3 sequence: CASSYGGHSYEQYF. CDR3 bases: TGTGCCAGCAGTTACGGCGGGCACTCCTACGAGCAGTACTTC.

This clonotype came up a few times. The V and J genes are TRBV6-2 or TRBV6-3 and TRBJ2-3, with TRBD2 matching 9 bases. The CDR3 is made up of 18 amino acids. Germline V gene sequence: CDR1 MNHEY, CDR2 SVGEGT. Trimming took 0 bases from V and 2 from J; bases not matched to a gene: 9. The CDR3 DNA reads TGTGCCAGCAGTTACTCTGAGCGGGAGGTGTTTGACACAGATACGCAGTATTTT. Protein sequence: CASSYSEREVFDTDTQYF.

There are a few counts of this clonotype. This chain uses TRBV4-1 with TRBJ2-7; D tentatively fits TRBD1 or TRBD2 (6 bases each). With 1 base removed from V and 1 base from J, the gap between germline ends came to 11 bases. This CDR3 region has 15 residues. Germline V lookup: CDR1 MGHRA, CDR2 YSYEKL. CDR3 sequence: CASSQVQGTSYEQYF. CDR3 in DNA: TGCGCCAGCAGCCAAGTTCAGGGGACTTCCTACGAGCAGTACTTC.

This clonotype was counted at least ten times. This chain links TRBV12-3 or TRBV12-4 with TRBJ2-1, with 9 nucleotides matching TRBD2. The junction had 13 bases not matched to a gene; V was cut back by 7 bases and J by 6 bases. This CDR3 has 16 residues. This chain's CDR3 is CASNTVPSGIGNEQFF. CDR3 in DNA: TGTGCCAGCAACACTGTGCCTAGCGGGATAGGCAATGAGCAGTTCTTC.

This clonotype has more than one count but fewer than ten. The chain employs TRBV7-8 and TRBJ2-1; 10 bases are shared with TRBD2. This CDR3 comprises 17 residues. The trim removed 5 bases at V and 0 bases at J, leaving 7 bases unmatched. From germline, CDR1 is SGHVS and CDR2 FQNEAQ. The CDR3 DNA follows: TGTGCCAGCAGCCTACAAGCGGGAGGGGCCTCCTACAATGAGCAGTTCTTC. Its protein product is CASSLQAGGASYNEQFF.

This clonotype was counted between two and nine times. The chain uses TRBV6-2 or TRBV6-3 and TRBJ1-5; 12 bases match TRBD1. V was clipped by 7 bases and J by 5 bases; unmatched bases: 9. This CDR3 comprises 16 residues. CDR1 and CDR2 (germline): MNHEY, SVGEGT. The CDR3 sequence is CASTPGQGARDQPQHF. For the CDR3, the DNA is TGTGCCAGCACGCCGGGACAGGGGGCTCGGGATCAGCCCCAGCATTTT.

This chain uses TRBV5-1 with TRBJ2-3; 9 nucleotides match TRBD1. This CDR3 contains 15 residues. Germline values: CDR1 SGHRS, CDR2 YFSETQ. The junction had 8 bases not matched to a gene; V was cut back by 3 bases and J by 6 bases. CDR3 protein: CASSSGQGAGDTQYF. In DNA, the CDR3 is TGCGCCAGCAGCTCGGGACAGGGTGCGGGGGATACGCAGTATTTT.

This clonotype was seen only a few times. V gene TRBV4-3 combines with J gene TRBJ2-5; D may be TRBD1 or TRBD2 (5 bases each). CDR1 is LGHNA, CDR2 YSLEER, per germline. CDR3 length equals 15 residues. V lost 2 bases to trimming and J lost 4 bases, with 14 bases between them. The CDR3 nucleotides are TGCGCCAGCAGCCAACTGCCGGGACCGCGAGAGACCCAGTACTTC. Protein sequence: CASSQLPGPRETQYF.

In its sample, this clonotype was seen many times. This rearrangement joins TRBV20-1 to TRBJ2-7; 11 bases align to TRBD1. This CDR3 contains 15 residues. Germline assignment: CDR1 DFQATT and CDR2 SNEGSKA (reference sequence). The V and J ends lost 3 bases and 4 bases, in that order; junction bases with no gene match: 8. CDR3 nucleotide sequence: TGCAGTGCTAGGGGCCCCGGGACAGGGGGATACGAGCAGTACTTC. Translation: CSARGPGTGGYEQYF.

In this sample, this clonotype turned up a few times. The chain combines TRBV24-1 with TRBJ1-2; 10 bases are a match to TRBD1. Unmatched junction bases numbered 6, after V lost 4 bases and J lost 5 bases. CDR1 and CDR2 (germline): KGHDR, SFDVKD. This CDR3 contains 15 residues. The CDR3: CATSDSGTGVYGYTF. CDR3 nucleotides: TGTGCCACCAGTGACTCCGGGACAGGGGTGTATGGCTACACCTTC.

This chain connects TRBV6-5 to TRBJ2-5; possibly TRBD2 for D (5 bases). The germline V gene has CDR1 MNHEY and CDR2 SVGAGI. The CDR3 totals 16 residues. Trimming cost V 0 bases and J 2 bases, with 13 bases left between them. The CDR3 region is CASSYSSSSYQETQYF. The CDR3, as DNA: TGTGCCAGCAGTTACTCGAGTTCTAGCTATCAAGAGACCCAGTACTTC.

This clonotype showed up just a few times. For the CDR3, the DNA is TGTGCCAGCAGCGTAGGGATTGGCGACAGCGGGGCAAAACTGTTTTTT. This gives the protein CASSVGIGDSGAKLFF. This rearrangement joins TRBV9 to TRBJ1-4, with D possibly matching TRBD1 (5 bases). Looked up from germline, CDR1 is SGDLS and CDR2 is YYNGEE. V was pared by 0 bases and J by 10 bases, with 19 bases between. The CDR3 is 16 residues long.

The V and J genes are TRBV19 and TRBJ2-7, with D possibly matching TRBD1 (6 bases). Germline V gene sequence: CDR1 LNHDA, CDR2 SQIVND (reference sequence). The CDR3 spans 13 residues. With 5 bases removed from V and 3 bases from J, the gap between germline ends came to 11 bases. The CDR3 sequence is CASSVTDSYEQYF. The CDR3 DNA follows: TGTGCCAGTAGTGTCACGGACAGCTACGAGCAGTACTTC.

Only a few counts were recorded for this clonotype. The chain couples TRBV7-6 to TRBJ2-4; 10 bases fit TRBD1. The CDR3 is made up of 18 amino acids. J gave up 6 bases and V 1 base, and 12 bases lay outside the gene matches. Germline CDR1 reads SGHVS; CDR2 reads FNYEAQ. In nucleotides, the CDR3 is TGTGCCAGCAGCTTAGAGCCCGGGACAGGGGATTGGGGAAACATTCAGTACTTC. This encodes CASSLEPGTGDWGNIQYF.

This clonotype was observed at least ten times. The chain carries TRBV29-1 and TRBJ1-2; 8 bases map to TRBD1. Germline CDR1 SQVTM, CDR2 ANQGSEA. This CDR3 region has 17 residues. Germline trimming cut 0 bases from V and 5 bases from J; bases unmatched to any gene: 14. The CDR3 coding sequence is TGCAGCGTTGAAGACCCGGACAGGGTGAGATTAGGATATGGCTACACCTTC. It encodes CSVEDPDRVRLGYGYTF. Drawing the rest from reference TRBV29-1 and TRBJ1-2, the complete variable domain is SAVISQKPSRDICQRGTSLTIQCQVDSQVTMMFWYRQQPGQSLTLIATANQGSEATYESGFVIDKFPISRPNLTFSTLTVSNMSPEDSSIYLCSVEDPDRVRLGYGYTFGSGTRLTVV.

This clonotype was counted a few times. CDR3 region: CASSTYQGQGDQETQYF. The CDR3 coding sequence is TGTGCCAGCAGCACGTACCAAGGACAAGGGGACCAAGAGACCCAGTACTTC. The J gene is TRBJ2-5, the V gene TRBV7-9, with a possible D match to TRBD1 (5 bases). This CDR3 region has 17 residues. CDR1 is SEHNR and CDR2 is FQNEAQ in the germline V gene (reference sequence). The V end was cut by 5 bases, the J end by 0 bases, with 19 bases between.

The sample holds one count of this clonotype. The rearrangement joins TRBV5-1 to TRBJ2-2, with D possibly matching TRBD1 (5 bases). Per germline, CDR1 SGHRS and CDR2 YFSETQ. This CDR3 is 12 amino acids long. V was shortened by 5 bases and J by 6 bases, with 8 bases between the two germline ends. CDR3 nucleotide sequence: TGCGCCAGCAGGGGCAGGGCCGGGGAGCTGTTTTTT. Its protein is CASRGRAGELFF.